This T cell receptor beta chain stems from a study of shared T cell receptors in the human thymus (dated by TCRdb to 2020 to 2022). For context, the study as a whole: The study examined how self-reactive, shared T-cell receptor alpha chains are generated in the human thymus.

Concerning this clone: Its binding antigen is unknown. The record has no base qualities; no much larger clone is one base away.

Library preparation was by the immunoSEQ multiplex PCR assay. Drawn from immuneACCESS, this table holds only the in-frame rearrangements with V and J called that TCRdb kept. Clones are partly lost; checked studies trace under half to an unresolved V gene and leave the rest unexplained. Here the sample has about 660,000 clones; 87% occur a single time. The top ten clonotypes cover 0.0094% of the sample. This same sample was also taken into another study, of human thymus T cells. The second publication reports: Donors were immunologically healthy infants undergoing open corrective cardiac surgery for congenital heart defects in Finland. The thymus tissue came from surgical resects taken out during corrective cardiac surgery. Both the thymic and the peripheral blood repertoires appeared to show biased V and J gene segment usage. The related research reported highly overlapping thymic TCR repertoires among unrelated individuals. The study described the TCR alpha and beta repertoires in about eight infant thymus samples and a few matching peripheral blood samples. The infant donors were roughly 7 to 244 days old, and the cohort included several males and a couple of females. Thymocytes were freed from the tissue by mechanical means and kept at -70 degrees C as pellets of roughly 9-30 million cells. Genomic DNA was extracted from frozen cell pellets with a QIAsymphony instrument. TCRB and TCRAD loci were amplified from a standardized quantity of quality-controlled genomic DNA using the immunoSEQ multiplex PCR assay. Amplicons spanned the V(D)J region at a length sufficient to cover the CDR3 and identify V and J genes. The commercial immunoSEQ service was used to sequence amplicons on an Illumina platform. Primer bias and sequencing errors were corrected using previously described methods, and TCRAD and TCRB definitions followed the IMGT database. Analysis of the repertoires was done with immunoSEQ Analyzer 3.0 and VDJTools and included basic statistics, V/J segment usage, diversity estimates, rarefaction and pairwise overlap. Chao1, ChaoE, Efron-Thisted, Shannon and inverse Simpson indices were used to estimate diversity, which was also estimated on datasets down-sampled to the smallest sample. Repertoire overlap was determined by strict matching of CDR3 nucleotide sequence, V gene and J gene, and Jaccard-based multidimensional scaling clustering was applied. Thymus samples yielded on average around 800,000 unique TCRB clonotypes, compared with 65,000 to 100,000 from blood samples.

The clonotype was recovered from a boy in the first two years of life with a congenital heart defect. Donor details come from another sample of the same person, matched by shared clones. The sample comprised thymocytes.

The sequence in DNA is TGTGCCAGCAGTAGTAACAGGGACAAACGGCAGTTCTTC. This is translated as CASSSNRDKRQFF. The rearranged chain carries TRBV6-6 and TRBJ2-1, with TRBD1 as a weak D call on 6 bases. Trimming removed 5 bases from V and 12 bases from J, leaving 17 bases between the germline ends. The germline V gene encodes CDR1 MNHNY and CDR2 SVGAGI (reference sequence). The CDR3 holds 13 amino acids from the cysteine to the phenylalanine. The read is trimmed to its CDR3 DNA, 39 bases read in frame from base 1.